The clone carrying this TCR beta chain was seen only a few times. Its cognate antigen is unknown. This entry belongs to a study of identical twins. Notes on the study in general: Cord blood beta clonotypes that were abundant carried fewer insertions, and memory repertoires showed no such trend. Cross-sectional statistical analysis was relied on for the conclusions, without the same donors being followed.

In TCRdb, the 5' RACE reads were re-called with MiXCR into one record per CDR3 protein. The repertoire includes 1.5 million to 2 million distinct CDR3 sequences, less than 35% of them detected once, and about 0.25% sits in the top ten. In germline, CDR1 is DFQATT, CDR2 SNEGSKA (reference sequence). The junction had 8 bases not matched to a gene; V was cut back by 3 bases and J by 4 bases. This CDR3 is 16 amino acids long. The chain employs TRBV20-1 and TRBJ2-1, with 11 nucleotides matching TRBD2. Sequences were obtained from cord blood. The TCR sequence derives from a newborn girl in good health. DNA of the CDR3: TGCAGTGCTAGCGGGACTAGCGGTGCCGTATACAATGAGCAGTTCTTC. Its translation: CSASGTSGAVYNEQFF.